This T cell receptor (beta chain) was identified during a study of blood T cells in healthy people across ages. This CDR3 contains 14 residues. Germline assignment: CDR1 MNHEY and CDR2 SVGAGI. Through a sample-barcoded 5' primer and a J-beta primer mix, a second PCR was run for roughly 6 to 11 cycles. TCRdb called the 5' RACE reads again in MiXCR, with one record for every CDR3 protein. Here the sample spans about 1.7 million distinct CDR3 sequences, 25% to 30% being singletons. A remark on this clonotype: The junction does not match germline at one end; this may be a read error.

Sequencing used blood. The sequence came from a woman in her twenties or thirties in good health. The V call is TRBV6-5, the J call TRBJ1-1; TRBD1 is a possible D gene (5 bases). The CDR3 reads CASSSGTLATDAFF. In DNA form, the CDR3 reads TGTGCCAGCAGTTCCGGGACTTTGGCCACTGATGCTTTCTTT.